This TCR beta chain was sequenced for a study of regulatory and conventional T cells in RAG deficiency. Study results and caveats: Shannon entropy was markedly lower and Simpson indices higher in RAG-deficient patients than control T-cell subsets. Patient subsets had shorter CDR3s; Omenn Treg-Tconv overlap exceeded 75%.

Concerning this clone itself: Its antigen is as yet unknown.

The germline V gene encodes CDR1 LNHDA and CDR2 SQIVND (reference sequence). V lost 10 bases and J lost 6; bases outside the gene matches: 11. This CDR3 region has 14 residues. Blood CD4+ CD25-low CD127-high conventional T cells supplied the genomic DNA template. Repertoires were generated with immunoSEQ multiplex PCR, while TCRdb's copy carries only in-frame clones and drops some. The sample carries some 30,000 clones, approximately 96% recorded once. The sample was also reused in another study, on regulatory T cells. That report notes: The PCR used 52 TRBV and 13 TRBJ primers. In patients, unique TRB V-J pairs were restricted and V/J usage skewed, especially in Tregs.

Sequences were obtained from CD25- CD4+ T cells sorted from blood. The genes are TRBV19 and TRBJ2-7; TRBD1 agrees at 11 bases. This TCR was recovered from a human donor in good health. The CDR3 nucleotides read TGTGCCACCAGGGGACAGGGGGTTAGTAGCGAGCAGTACTTC. Encoded protein: CATRGQGVSSEQYF. Full variable domain (outside the CDR3, taken from reference TRBV19 and TRBJ2-7): DGGITQSPKYLFRKEGQNVTLSCEQNLNHDAMYWYRQDPGQGLRLIYYSQIVNDFQKGDIAEGYSVSREKKESFPLTVTSAQKNPTAFYLCATRGQGVSSEQYFGPGTRLTVT.